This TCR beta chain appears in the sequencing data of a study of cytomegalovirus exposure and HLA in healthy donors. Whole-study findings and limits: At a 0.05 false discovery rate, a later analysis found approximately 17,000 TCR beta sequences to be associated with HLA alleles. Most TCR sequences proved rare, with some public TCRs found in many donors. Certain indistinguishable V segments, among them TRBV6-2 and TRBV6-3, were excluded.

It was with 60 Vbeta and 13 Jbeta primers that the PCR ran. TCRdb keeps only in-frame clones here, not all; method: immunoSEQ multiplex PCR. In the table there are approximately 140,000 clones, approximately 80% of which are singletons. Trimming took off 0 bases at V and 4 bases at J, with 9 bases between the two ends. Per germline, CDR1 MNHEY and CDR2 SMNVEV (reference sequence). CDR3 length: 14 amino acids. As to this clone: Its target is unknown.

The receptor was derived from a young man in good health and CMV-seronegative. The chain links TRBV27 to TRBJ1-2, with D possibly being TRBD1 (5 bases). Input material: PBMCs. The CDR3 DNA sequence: TGTGCCAGCAGTTTATCGTACAGGAGCTATGGCTACACCTTC. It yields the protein CASSLSYRSYGYTF.